This T cell receptor (beta chain) was sequenced during a study of beta chain features in type 1 diabetes. Study-level results: Type 1 diabetes patients had TCRB CDR3s that were shorter (moderately but significantly so) in all four CD4+ subsets. TCRB rearrangement may or may not be influenced by HLA type; here this remained unresolved. For patients and controls alike, PCR might favor shorter templates to the same degree. Cells that show high TCR expression could be over-represented by cDNA sequencing.

What was sequenced were expressed TCRB transcripts, since all of the isolated RNA had been reverse transcribed. Assay: immunoSEQ multiplex PCR; the TCRdb copy retains only in-frame clones and omits some. This table has more than 100,000 clones, under 30% appearing once. The CDR3 contains 14 residues. Trimming removed 6 bases from V and 0 bases from J, with 11 bases in between. Germline assignment: CDR1 ENHRY and CDR2 SYGVKD. Of note for this clone: Its target is not known.

Via CD45RO/CCR7/CD25/CD127/CD95/CD27, cells of the CD4+ naive, central memory, regulatory and stem cell-like memory subsets were sorted. The J gene is TRBJ1-1, the V gene TRBV10-3; tentatively, D is TRBD1 (6 bases). The sequence was collected from a young woman with type 1 diabetes. The specimen sequenced was central memory CD4+ T cells from blood. The CDR3 region is CAISEQGLNTEAFF. CDR3 in DNA: TGTGCCATCAGCGAACAGGGACTGAACACTGAAGCTTTCTTT.